The rows below give T cell receptor beta chains drawn from one sample of a study of Graves' ophthalmopathy and Graves' hyperthyroidism. TCRdb reprocessed the multiplex PCR reads via MiXCR and lists one record per CDR3 protein. There are 450,000 or so distinct CDR3 sequences in the sample; under 15% occur only once, and over 7.5% lies in the top ten. Sequenced: blood. These TCRs come from a woman aged 25-40 years with Graves' ophthalmopathy. Both conserved end residues are part of each CDR3. The D gene is left open where the match is weak. Clone size, where shown, is once, few, many, or a class for clones that have expanded.

d_call	v_call	cdr3_length	clone_size	j_call	cdr3_aa	cdr3_nt
NA	TRBV11-2	16	NA	TRBJ1-6	CASSNLQAGANSPLHF	TGTGCCAGCAGCAATCTCCAGGCAGGGGCGAATTCACCCCTCCACTTT
NA	TRBV6-5	15	many	TRBJ2-3	CASSYGGGRVDTQYF	TGTGCCAGCAGTTACGGGGGGGGGCGCGTAGATACGCAGTATTTT
NA	TRBV6-1	12	many	TRBJ1-1	CASTAMGAEAFF	TGTGCCAGCACGGCTATGGGAGCTGAAGCTTTCTTT
TRBD1	TRBV5-1	17	NA	TRBJ1-5	CASSFGPTGNGDQPQHF	TGCGCCAGCAGCTTTGGCCCGACAGGGAACGGAGATCAGCCCCAGCATTTT
TRBD2	TRBV7-2	16	many	TRBJ2-7	CASSLAPGLAGVEQYF	TGTGCCAGCAGCTTAGCGCCGGGACTAGCGGGAGTCGAGCAGTACTTC
NA	TRBV10-3	13	many	TRBJ2-2	CAISDPNTGELFF	TGTGCCATCAGTGATCCGAACACCGGGGAGCTGTTTTTT
NA	TRBV30	13	few	TRBJ2-5	CAWLQGYQETQYF	TGTGCCTGGTTACAGGGATACCAAGAGACCCAGTACTTC
TRBD2	TRBV28	16	NA	TRBJ2-7	CASSSASGSFSYEQYF	TGTGCCAGCAGTTCAGCAAGCGGGAGCTTCTCCTACGAGCAGTACTTC
NA	TRBV6-1	14	many	TRBJ2-2	CASRTDSNTGELFF	TGTGCCAGCAGAACGGACTCGAACACCGGGGAGCTGTTTTTT
NA	TRBV12-3/TRBV12-4	17	many	TRBJ2-5	CASSTSHLGGPQETQYF	TGTGCCAGCAGCACCTCGCACCTCGGGGGACCCCAAGAGACCCAGTACTTC
NA	TRBV11-1	16	many	TRBJ1-1	CASSVRGGEVRFEAFF	TGTGCCAGCAGCGTCCGAGGGGGAGAGGTACGCTTTGAAGCTTTCTTT
TRBD1	TRBV5-1	15	many	TRBJ1-1	CASSPPTGRSTEAFF	TGCGCCAGCAGCCCTCCGACAGGGAGGTCCACTGAAGCTTTCTTT
NA	TRBV28	16	many	TRBJ2-5	CASSLRWEAAQETQYF	TGTGCCAGCAGTTTACGGTGGGAGGCGGCCCAAGAGACCCAGTACTTC
NA	TRBV6-1	9	many	TRBJ2-7	CARRYEQYF	TGTGCCCGGCGATACGAGCAGTACTTC
TRBD2	TRBV7-3	21	many	TRBJ2-5	CASSLRPSGLAGGRGRETQYF	TGTGCCAGCAGCTTAAGACCTTCGGGACTAGCGGGAGGGAGAGGTCGGGAGACCCAGTACTTC
TRBD1	TRBV28	16	many	TRBJ2-3	CASSLSPGTATDTQYF	TGTGCCAGCAGTTTATCCCCCGGGACAGCTACAGATACGCAGTATTTT
TRBD2	TRBV27	14	NA	TRBJ2-5	CASSFSGGGETQYF	TGTGCCAGCAGTTTTTCCGGGGGGGGAGAGACCCAGTACTTC
NA	TRBV11-3	13	many	TRBJ2-7	CASSRGEGDEQYF	TGTGCCAGCAGCAGGGGGGAAGGTGACGAGCAGTACTTC
NA	TRBV14	13	many	TRBJ2-7	CASSQDIRSEQYF	TGTGCCAGCAGCCAAGATATTAGGAGTGAGCAGTACTTC
NA	TRBV6-2/TRBV6-3	12	NA	TRBJ1-2	CASQGRDYGYTF	TGTGCCAGCCAGGGGCGCGACTATGGCTACACCTTC
TRBD1	TRBV13	15	many	TRBJ2-7	CASSLVTGGRYEQYF	TGTGCCAGCAGCTTAGTGACAGGGGGGCGCTACGAGCAGTACTTC
TRBD1	TRBV6-1	14	NA	TRBJ2-7	CASRTDRLTSEQYF	TGTGCCAGCAGGACGGACAGGCTCACCTCCGAGCAGTACTTC
TRBD1	TRBV28	15	NA	TRBJ1-1	CDSGQGALGYPEAFF	TGTGACAGCGGACAGGGGGCCCTTGGGTACCCTGAAGCTTTCTTT
NA	TRBV7-9	12	many	TRBJ1-1	CAGSLRSTEAFF	TGTGCCGGCAGCTTGCGGTCCACTGAAGCTTTCTTT
TRBD1	TRBV19	13	many	TRBJ1-2	CAIRTGEFRGYTF	TGTGCCATCCGGACAGGGGAGTTCCGAGGCTACACCTTC
NA	TRBV19	14	many	TRBJ1-5	CASSIDWQNQPQHF	TGTGCCAGTAGTATAGACTGGCAGAATCAGCCCCAGCATTTT
NA	TRBV27	16	many	TRBJ1-1	CASSHGGGTMNTEAFF	TGTGCCAGCAGTCACGGGGGGGGGACTATGAACACTGAAGCTTTCTTT
NA	TRBV6-4	18	NA	TRBJ2-6	CASSASVSGGSGANVLTF	TGTGCCAGCAGTGCCTCGGTGTCAGGTGGCTCTGGGGCCAACGTCCTGACTTTC
NA	TRBV6-1	13	many	TRBJ2-7	CASSERGSYEQYF	TGTGCCAGCAGTGAAAGGGGGAGCTACGAGCAGTACTTC
NA	TRBV6-5	13	many	TRBJ1-2	CASSLTLRDGYTF	TGTGCCAGCAGTTTGACACTGCGGGATGGCTACACCTTC
TRBD2	TRBV20-1	13	NA	TRBJ2-3	CSAAGAGGDTQYF	TGCAGTGCCGCGGGAGCGGGGGGGGATACGCAGTATTTT
TRBD1	TRBV30	18	many	TRBJ1-6	CAWSNIGQGSSYNSPLHF	TGTGCCTGGAGTAATATAGGACAGGGGAGCTCCTATAATTCACCCCTCCACTTT
TRBD1	TRBV6-4	15	many	TRBJ2-5	CASSSGTGGRETQYF	TGTGCCAGCAGTTCAGGGACAGGGGGCAGGGAGACCCAGTACTTC
NA	TRBV15	16	NA	TRBJ2-5	CATSRGSMQIGETQYF	TGTGCCACCAGCAGGGGGTCGATGCAGATAGGAGAGACCCAGTACTTC
TRBD2	TRBV15	20	many	TRBJ2-5	CATSPREGGRNYLHQETQYF	TGTGCCACCAGCCCTCGGGAGGGAGGGAGAAACTACTTGCACCAAGAGACCCAGTACTTC
NA	TRBV6-1	13	many	TRBJ1-6	CASGNSPNSPLHF	TGTGCCAGCGGAAACTCCCCTAATTCACCCCTCCACTTT
NA	TRBV4-2	16	many	TRBJ2-5	CASSQDTRGTQETQYF	TGTGCCAGCAGCCAAGACACGAGGGGAACCCAAGAGACCCAGTACTTC
NA	TRBV12-3/TRBV12-4	14	many	TRBJ2-7	CASRVWGRIYEQYF	TGTGCCAGCAGGGTGTGGGGCAGGATTTACGAGCAGTACTTC
NA	TRBV20-1	12	few	TRBJ2-7	CSAGGADYEQYF	TGCAGTGCCGGGGGCGCGGACTACGAGCAGTACTTC
NA	TRBV28	20	NA	TRBJ1-1	CASINYIPTRPPSEGTEAFF	TGTGCCAGCATCAATTATATTCCCACGCGACCCCCCTCGGAGGGCACTGAAGCTTTCTTT
NA	TRBV11-2	16	many	TRBJ1-3	CASSAFRPTSGNTIYF	TGTGCCAGCAGCGCCTTTCGACCGACCTCTGGAAACACCATATATTTT
NA	TRBV19	13	NA	TRBJ1-6	CASSPQRGSPLHF	TGTGCCAGTAGTCCTCAACGTGGTTCACCCCTCCACTTT
NA	TRBV4-1	14	many	TRBJ2-7	CASSQVEGPYEQYF	TGCGCCAGCAGCCAAGTAGAGGGCCCCTACGAGCAGTACTTC
NA	TRBV5-1	14	many	TRBJ1-2	CASSIPGGNYGYTF	TGCGCCAGCAGCATCCCTGGGGGTAACTATGGCTACACCTTC
TRBD2	TRBV7-3	17	NA	TRBJ2-2	CASSLSELAGNTGELFF	TGTGCCAGCAGCTTAAGCGAACTAGCGGGAAACACCGGGGAGCTGTTTTTT
TRBD1	TRBV7-8	15	many	TRBJ1-2	CASSLDLTGEGGYTF	TGTGCCAGCAGCCTTGACCTCACAGGGGAGGGTGGCTACACCTTC
TRBD1	TRBV20-1	13	many	TRBJ1-1	CSARAGTVPEAFF	TGCAGTGCTCGAGCGGGGACAGTTCCTGAAGCTTTCTTT
NA	TRBV20-1	14	many	TRBJ2-3	CSASPSTTTDTQYF	TGCAGTGCTAGTCCTAGTACCACCACAGATACGCAGTATTTT
NA	TRBV6-2/TRBV6-3	15	NA	TRBJ1-1	CASCYSDRVNTEAFF	TGTGCCAGCTGTTACTCAGACAGAGTGAACACTGAAGCTTTCTTT
TRBD1	TRBV20-1	17	many	TRBJ1-1	CSAIKATGGAFGTEAFF	TGCAGTGCTATCAAGGCTACAGGGGGCGCATTTGGCACTGAAGCTTTCTTT